This T cell receptor (beta chain) was retrieved from a study of beta chain features in type 1 diabetes. In germline, CDR1 is SNHLY, CDR2 FYNNEI. The ends lost 6 bases at V and 2 bases at J; junction bases unmatched: 3. CDR3 length: 14 residues. Expressed TCRB transcripts got sequenced, as all isolated RNA was reverse transcribed. This table comes from immunoSEQ multiplex PCR, and its TCRdb copy is limited to in-frame clones, with some not included. The repertoire holds hundreds of thousands of clones, with about 30% as singletons. The chain joins TRBV2 to TRBJ2-2; 7 bases fit TRBD1. The material sequenced was naive CD4+ T cells from blood. The TCR sequence derives from a man aged 18 to 29 in good health. In DNA form, the CDR3 reads TGTGCCAGCAGGGGGACAGTCAACACCGGGGAGCTGTTTTTT. Its translation: CASRGTVNTGELFF.